This T cell receptor beta chain was captured in a study of OX40 agonist ivuxolimab in advanced cancers. About the research overall: Dose-escalation patients suffered from hepatocellular carcinoma, melanoma, renal cell or head and neck cancer.

With regard to this clone: The antigen is not known.

Libraries were prepared by immunoSEQ multiplex PCR; TCRdb keeps only in-frame clonotypes and omits some of them. The data hold about 76,000 clones, with approximately 83% observed a single time. Notes on the study in general: In CD8+ T cells, expanded clones were on average more numerous than in CD4+. CD4+ and CD8+ blood T cells expanded clonally by week 6 at 0.1 to 3.0 mg/kg.

Germline lookup yields CDR1 SEHNR and CDR2 FQNEAQ (reference sequence). After removal of 5 bases from V and 9 bases from J, the junction contained 15 bases not matched to a gene. The CDR3 totals 16 residues. Sequencing used CD4+ or CD8+ T cells sorted from blood, obtained in a trial of the OX40 agonist ivuxolimab. The TCR sequence derives from an adult with an advanced solid tumor such as melanoma, head and neck, liver or kidney cancer. The chain joins TRBV7-9 to TRBJ2-1; 8 nucleotides match TRBD2. The CDR3 is CASSIPIPGGLGEQFF. In DNA form, the CDR3 reads TGTGCCAGCAGCATACCCATCCCGGGGGGGTTAGGTGAGCAGTTCTTC.